This is a list of T cell receptor beta chains from one sample in a study of CD8+CD57+ T cells in acquired aplastic anemia. A single record per CDR3 protein comes from TCRdb applying MiXCR to the reads. The data contain about 210,000 distinct CDR3 sequences, over 55% of them singletons. Sequenced: sorted CD4+, CD8+, or CD8+CD57+ T cells (not recorded which) from PBMCs. These receptors were collected from a human donor in good health. Each CDR3 is given with its conserved first and last residue. The order of the fields is D gene, clone size, J gene, V gene, CDR3 DNA, CDR3 protein. D genes are given only for firm matches. Clone size is not always given. Where it is, it says once, few, many or a class for expanded clones.

>TRBD1|NA|TRBJ2-6|TRBV9
TGTGCCAGCAGCATGACAGGGGCTGGGGCCAACGTCCTGACTTTC
CASSMTGAGANVLTF
>NA|NA|TRBJ2-6|TRBV20-1
TGCAGTGCTAGGGACTTCGAGGGGGCCAACGTCCTGACTTTC
CSARDFEGANVLTF
>NA|NA|TRBJ1-1|TRBV2
TGTGCCAGCACCTTCTGGGGGACGAACACTGAAGCTTTCTTT
CASTFWGTNTEAFF
>TRBD2|NA|TRBJ2-7|TRBV12-3/TRBV12-4
TGCGCCACTTCACGGGGGGAATCCCACGAGCAGTACTTC
CATSRGESHEQYF
>NA|NA|TRBJ2-3|TRBV14
TGTGCCAGCAGCCAAGACCATTATACTAGCACAGATACGCAGTATTTT
CASSQDHYTSTDTQYF
>TRBD1|many|TRBJ1-5|TRBV12-3/TRBV12-4
TGTGCCAGCAGTTTCTTGCAGGGGGTCCAGCCCCAGCATTTT
CASSFLQGVQPQHF
>NA|NA|TRBJ2-2|TRBV20-1
TGCAGTGCTAAAAGTCCAGGGAGGAACACCGGGGAGCTGTTTTTT
CSAKSPGRNTGELFF
>NA|NA|TRBJ2-2|TRBV27
TGTGCCAGCAGTTACTCTCCCAACACCGGGGAGCTGTTTTTT
CASSYSPNTGELFF
>NA|NA|TRBJ2-1|TRBV20-1
TGCAGCGTAGCCCGACTGGAGGGGGATGAGCAGTTCTTC
CSVARLEGDEQFF
>NA|NA|TRBJ2-3|TRBV7-2
TGTGCCAGCAGCTTGGGGGGTAGAAGGTATATAGATACGCAGTATTTT
CASSLGGRRYIDTQYF
>NA|NA|TRBJ2-7|TRBV10-3
TGTGCCATCAGCGTCGACACCGCCTACGAGCAGTACTTC
CAISVDTAYEQYF
>NA|many|TRBJ2-5|TRBV4-1
TGCGCCAGCAGCCAAGACCTTTTTGGACAAGAGACCCAGTACTTC
CASSQDLFGQETQYF
>NA|many|TRBJ1-1|TRBV20-1
TGCAGTGCTCGAGAGGTTGCAGGGGTGAACACTGAAGCTTTCTTT
CSAREVAGVNTEAFF
>NA|NA|TRBJ1-2|TRBV6-5
TGTGCCAGCAGTTTCTCCTCGGGGTTCAGCCTTTCCTATGGCTACACCTTC
CASSFSSGFSLSYGYTF
>TRBD2|NA|TRBJ2-3|TRBV9
TGTGCCAGCAGCGTAGAACTAGCGGGCGGAACTAGCACAGATACGCAGTATTTT
CASSVELAGGTSTDTQYF
>NA|NA|TRBJ2-7|TRBV2
TGTGCCACCAGCCCTTATCCTGGCAGGGGGGACGAGCAGTACTTC
CATSPYPGRGDEQYF
>NA|few|TRBJ2-7|TRBV27
TGTGCCAGCAGTTCCCTCTCGCAGGGTACCTCCTACGAGCAGTACTTC
CASSSLSQGTSYEQYF
>NA|many|TRBJ2-6|TRBV27
TGTGCCAGCAGTTATTACTCTGGGGCCAACGTCCTGACTTTC
CASSYYSGANVLTF
>TRBD1|NA|TRBJ2-2|TRBV19
TGTGCCAGTACCACATTTCGGAGGGGGACAGGGGAATCCACCGGGGAGCTGTTTTTT
CASTTFRRGTGESTGELFF
>TRBD2|NA|TRBJ2-7|TRBV12-3/TRBV12-4
TGTGCCAGCAGACGGGGACTAGCGGCTTCCTACGAGCAGTACTTC
CASRRGLAASYEQYF
>TRBD2|NA|TRBJ2-1|TRBV10-3
TGTGCCATCAGTGAGTATCGGGAGGGTTGGGACAACAATGAGCAGTTCTTC
CAISEYREGWDNNEQFF
>NA|many|TRBJ1-2|TRBV6-5
TGTGCCAGCAGTTACGCACAGGGATCCTATGGCTACACCTTC
CASSYAQGSYGYTF
>NA|NA|TRBJ2-7|TRBV6-6
TGTGCCAGCACCGACGGGGCGGATACGCAGTACTTC
CASTDGADTQYF
>NA|NA|TRBJ2-7|TRBV19
TGTGCCACCGGGAGCGGCGGAGCCTCCTACGAACAGTACTTC
CATGSGGASYEQYF
>NA|NA|TRBJ2-3|TRBV2
TGTGCCAGCAGTGATGGCGGGGCGCCGGATACGCAGTATTTT
CASSDGGAPDTQYF
>NA|NA|TRBJ2-7|TRBV7-8
TGTGCCAGCAGCTGGGCCGGGACACCACCCTACGAGCAGTACTTC
CASSWAGTPPYEQYF
>NA|NA|TRBJ1-3|TRBV5-5
TGTGCCAGCGCAAACCTTGGAAACACCGTATATTTT
CASANLGNTVYF
>NA|NA|TRBJ1-4|TRBV29-1
TGCAGCGTCAACAGGGCAACCCCTGGTGAAAAACTGTTTTTT
CSVNRATPGEKLFF
>NA|few|TRBJ1-2|TRBV7-9
TGTGCCAGCAGCTTATGTGCTAACTATGGCTACACCTTC
CASSLCANYGYTF
>NA|NA|TRBJ1-2|TRBV29-1
TGCAGCGTTGTCCGGGGGGCGGGTGGCTACACCTTC
CSVVRGAGGYTF
>NA|NA|TRBJ2-5|TRBV10-2
TGCGCCAGCAGTGAGTTCCGGTCTCAAGAGACCCAGTACTTC
CASSEFRSQETQYF
>NA|many|TRBJ2-5|TRBV5-6
TGTGCCAGCAGGGGTCCGGGACTGCCGTACCAAGAGACCCAGTACTTC
CASRGPGLPYQETQYF
>TRBD1|few|TRBJ1-2|TRBV19
TGTGCCAGTAGTAGGACCGGACAGGGAAGTTATGGCTACACCTTC
CASSRTGQGSYGYTF
>NA|many|TRBJ2-7|TRBV6-1
TGTGCCAGCAGTGAAGGTGGGTACAGGGTCGACGGTTCCTACGAGCAGTACTTC
CASSEGGYRVDGSYEQYF
>NA|NA|TRBJ2-7|TRBV19
TGTGCCAGTAGTGTTAGCGGCTCCTACGAGCAGTACTTC
CASSVSGSYEQYF